Listed below are T cell receptor beta chains from one sample, sequenced in a study of shared clonotypes between healthy human individuals. Some clones are missing from TCRdb's copy, which holds only in-frame ones; the method was immunoSEQ multiplex PCR. The table records some 1 million clones, approximately 72% of them present only once. The sequencing input was memory CD4+ T cells sorted from blood. These receptors all stem from a man between 18 and 29 years old in good health. The CDR3 runs from the conserved cysteine through the conserved F or W. D genes are given only for firm matches. Rows may omit the clone size; those that give it use once, few, many or a size class.

d_call	v_call	clone_size	j_call	cdr3_nt	cdr3_aa
.	TRBV14	once	TRBJ1-3	TGTGCCAGCAGCCACTGGGGGCCGTTGGGAAACACCATATATTTT	CASSHWGPLGNTIYF
.	TRBV6-5	once	TRBJ1-6	TGTGCCAGCAGGGATGTAGTCGGATCACCCCTCCACTTT	CASRDVVGSPLHF
.	TRBV10-3	.	TRBJ2-2	TGTGCCATCAGTGAGAGTTATAATGGGGGGGAGCTGTTTTTT	CAISESYNGGELFF
.	TRBV30	.	TRBJ1-3	TGTGCCTGGAATCTGCAGGGTCGTTCTGGAAACACCATATATTTT	CAWNLQGRSGNTIYF
.	TRBV10-3	.	TRBJ1-4	TGTGCCATCAGTGACGGGGGAACTAATGAAAAACTGTTTTTT	CAISDGGTNEKLFF
TRBD2	TRBV29-1	.	TRBJ2-7	TGCAGCGTTGTCCCAGCGGGGAGTTACGAGCAGTACTTC	CSVVPAGSYEQYF
TRBD2	TRBV5-1	.	TRBJ2-1	TGCGCCAGCAGCTTGACGGGACTAGCGGGGGTCCATGAGCAGTTCTTC	CASSLTGLAGVHEQFF
.	TRBV6-1	.	TRBJ1-1	TGTGCCAGCAGTGAACAGGGGCCGAACACTGAAGCTTTCTTT	CASSEQGPNTEAFF
.	TRBV6-5	.	TRBJ1-1	TGTGCCAGCAGTTATTCACCACAGGGCTATGAAGCTTTCTTT	CASSYSPQGYEAFF
TRBD2	TRBV5-1	.	TRBJ2-2	TGCGCCAGCAGCTCGGGGCTAGCGGGAGGAGGGACCGGGGAGCTGTTTTTT	CASSSGLAGGGTGELFF
.	TRBV2	.	TRBJ2-7	TGTGCCAGCAGTGGGCGGACTATTGTGATCCACGAGCAGTACTTC	CASSGRTIVIHEQYF
.	TRBV5-1	few	TRBJ1-4	TGCGCCAGCAAGGTCAGGGTATTGGATGAAAAACTGTTTTTT	CASKVRVLDEKLFF
.	TRBV10-3	.	TRBJ2-6	TGTGCCATCAGTTCACAGGGCTCTGGGGCCAACGTCCTGACTTTC	CAISSQGSGANVLTF
TRBD1	TRBV5-3	.	TRBJ1-1	TGTGCCAGAAGTTGGAGGACAGGGGGGATGAACACTGAAGCTTTCTTT	CARSWRTGGMNTEAFF
TRBD2	TRBV2	.	TRBJ2-1	TGTGCCAGCAGTCCTACTAGCGGTTGGGAGTTCTTC	CASSPTSGWEFF
.	TRBV4-2	.	TRBJ2-3	TGTGCCAGCAGCCCCTTTAGGTGGGATACGCAGTATTTT	CASSPFRWDTQYF
.	TRBV28	.	TRBJ2-3	TGTGCCAGCAGCTTGGTCGCGGCAGGGAGCACAGATACGCAGTATTTT	CASSLVAAGSTDTQYF
.	TRBV5-1	.	TRBJ1-2	TGCGCCAGCAGCTTGGGGGGAGATGGCTACACCTTC	CASSLGGDGYTF
.	TRBV4-2	.	TRBJ2-1	TGTGCCAGCAGCCAAGCCGTCGGGGGCCAATACAATGAGCAGTTCTTC	CASSQAVGGQYNEQFF
TRBD1	TRBV6-1	.	TRBJ2-5	TGTGCCAGCAGTGTGACAGGGAGAGAGACCCAGTACTTC	CASSVTGRETQYF
.	TRBV7-6	.	TRBJ2-1	TGTGCCAGCAGCCCGCAGGAGGGATATGAGCAGTTCTTC	CASSPQEGYEQFF
.	TRBV9	.	TRBJ1-1	TGTGCCAGCAGCGTAGAAGGGGGGCGGAGTGAAGCTTTCTTT	CASSVEGGRSEAFF
.	TRBV7-6	few	TRBJ2-2	TGTGCCAGCAGCCAGCGACTAGCCGGGGAGCTGTTTTTT	CASSQRLAGELFF
.	TRBV10-2	.	TRBJ2-7	TGCGCCAGCAGTGTGTTGGCGGGATTCTACGAGCAGTACTTC	CASSVLAGFYEQYF
.	TRBV18	.	TRBJ1-5	TGTGCCAGCTCACTGCCGGGCCGAGGGCCCAATCAGCCCCAGCATTTT	CASSLPGRGPNQPQHF
TRBD1	TRBV27	.	TRBJ1-2	TGTGCCAGCAGTCCAGGGACAGGGATGGATCGCTACACCTTC	CASSPGTGMDRYTF
.	TRBV30	once	TRBJ2-3	TGTGCCCGGAGTGAGACAGATACGCAGTATTTT	CARSETDTQYF
.	TRBV7-9	.	TRBJ2-6	TGTGCCAGCAGTGGGAGCTCTGGGGCCAACGTCCTGACTTTC	CASSGSSGANVLTF
TRBD1	TRBV11-2	.	TRBJ1-4	TGTGCCAGCAGCTGGGGACAGAAAAGGGGGTTGAGGGGTAATGAAAAACTGTTTTTT	CASSWGQKRGLRGNEKLFF
.	TRBV7-8	many	TRBJ1-1	TGTGCCAGCTCCCCCGTGGCGGGCACTGAAGCTTTCTTT	CASSPVAGTEAFF
TRBD2	TRBV5-1	.	TRBJ2-3	TGCGCCAGCAGCCCGGGTCGCGGGGGGAGCACAGATACGCAGTATTTT	CASSPGRGGSTDTQYF
TRBD1	TRBV18	.	TRBJ1-2	TGTGCCAGCTCACTAGGACAGGGGAAAGGATATGGCTACACCTTC	CASSLGQGKGYGYTF
.	TRBV19	.	TRBJ1-2	TGTGCCAGTAGTACAACCGGAGGCTACACCTTC	CASSTTGGYTF
.	TRBV7-2	few	TRBJ2-1	TGTGCCAGCAGCTTAACTTATTCACTATACAATGAGCAGTTCTTC	CASSLTYSLYNEQFF
.	TRBV2	.	TRBJ2-7	TGTGCCAGCAGTGTAGCCTACGAGCAGTACTTC	CASSVAYEQYF
TRBD1	TRBV5-1	many	TRBJ1-1	TGCGCCAGCAGCTTTGGACAGGGTGAAGCTTTCTTT	CASSFGQGEAFF
.	TRBV4-1	.	TRBJ1-2	TGCGCCAGCAGCCAAGAGGAGGTGGGGTCTCACTATGGCTACACCTTC	CASSQEEVGSHYGYTF
.	TRBV5-1	.	TRBJ2-4	TGCGCCAGCAGCTTGGAGAGCATTCAGTACTTC	CASSLESIQYF
.	TRBV2	many	TRBJ1-1	TGTGCCAGCAGTGAGAGGAGGGGCCCACAGAACACTGAAGCTTTCTTT	CASSERRGPQNTEAFF
.	TRBV20-1	.	TRBJ1-1	TGCAGTGCTAAGCCAGGGCCTGAAGCTTTCTTT	CSAKPGPEAFF